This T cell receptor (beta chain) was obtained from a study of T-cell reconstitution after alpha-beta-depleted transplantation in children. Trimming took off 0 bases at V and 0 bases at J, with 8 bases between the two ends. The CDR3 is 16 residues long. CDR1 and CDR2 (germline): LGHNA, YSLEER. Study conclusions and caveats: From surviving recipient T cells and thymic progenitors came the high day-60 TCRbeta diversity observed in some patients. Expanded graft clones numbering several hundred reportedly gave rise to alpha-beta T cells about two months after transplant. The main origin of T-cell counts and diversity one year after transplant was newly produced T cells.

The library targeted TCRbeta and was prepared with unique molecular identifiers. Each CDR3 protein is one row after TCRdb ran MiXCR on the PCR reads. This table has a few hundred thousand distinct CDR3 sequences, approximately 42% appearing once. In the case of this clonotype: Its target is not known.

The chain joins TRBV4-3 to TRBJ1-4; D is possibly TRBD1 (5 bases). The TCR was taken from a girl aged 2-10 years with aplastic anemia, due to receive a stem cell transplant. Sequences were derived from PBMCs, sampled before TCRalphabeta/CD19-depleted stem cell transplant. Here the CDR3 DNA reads TGCGCCAGCAGCCAAGATGACAGACCAACTAATGAAAAACTGTTTTTT. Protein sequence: CASSQDDRPTNEKLFF.